A selection of T cell receptor beta chains follows, all from one sample in a study of blood T cell repertoires in COVID-19. Here immunoSEQ multiplex PCR was the method, and the copy in TCRdb shows in-frame clones only, minus some. Among around 340,000 clones, 88% were seen once, and the ten largest hold over 1%. Sequenced input: PBMCs or T cells enriched from blood (not recorded which). The receptors were sampled from a woman in her 30s who had been exposed to COVID-19. The CDR3 runs from the conserved cysteine through the conserved F or W. Fields, in order: CDR3 protein, CDR3 DNA, J gene, V gene, D gene, clone size. The D gene is left open where the match is weak. Clone size, where shown, is once, few, many, or a class for clones that have expanded.

CASSQDPGTGGAYYGYTF	TGTGCCAGCAGCCAAGATCCCGGGACAGGGGGCGCGTACTATGGCTACACCTTC	TRBJ1-2	TRBV14	TRBD1	-
CAWSRDRGGPQHF	TGTGCCTGGAGCCGGGACCGAGGGGGGCCCCAGCATTTT	TRBJ1-5	TRBV30	-	-
CASSYSGFSYNEQFF	TGTGCCAGCAGCTATAGCGGGTTCTCCTACAATGAGCAGTTCTTC	TRBJ2-1	TRBV7-8	TRBD2	once
CASSSGAGANTEAFF	TGCGCCAGCAGCTCCGGCGCAGGGGCGAACACTGAAGCTTTCTTT	TRBJ1-1	TRBV5-1	-	-
CASSRTGGEGYGYTF	TGTGCCAGTAGTAGAACAGGGGGCGAGGGCTATGGCTACACCTTC	TRBJ1-2	TRBV19	TRBD1	few
CASSIPPGGGAFF	TGTGCCAGTAGTATTCCCCCCGGGGGAGGAGCTTTCTTT	TRBJ1-1	TRBV19	-	few
CSAVRNEQFF	TGCAGTGCCGTCAGGAATGAGCAGTTCTTC	TRBJ2-1	TRBV20-1	-	-
CASSLESGGDTEAFF	TGTGCCAGCAGCTTAGAGTCAGGGGGCGACACTGAAGCTTTCTTT	TRBJ1-1	TRBV7-3	TRBD1	-
CASSINAGDQPQHF	TGTGCCAGTAGTATCAACGCGGGAGATCAGCCCCAGCATTTT	TRBJ1-5	TRBV19	-	once
CASSTTLGLSPSNNEQFF	TGTGCCAGCAGTACGACGTTGGGACTGTCACCTTCGAACAATGAGCAGTTCTTC	TRBJ2-1	TRBV28	-	-
CASSSRLAGGYEQYF	TGTGCCAGCAGCTCCCGACTAGCGGGAGGATACGAGCAGTACTTC	TRBJ2-7	TRBV4-2	TRBD2	-
CASSYGIRNYGYTF	TGTGCCAGCAGTTACGGAATCAGGAACTATGGCTACACCTTC	TRBJ1-2	TRBV6-5	-	-
CANQRWLSETQYF	TGTGCCAACCAGAGGTGGCTATCGGAGACCCAGTACTTC	TRBJ2-5	TRBV2	-	-
CASSSSGQGFPPNYGYTF	TGTGCCAGCAGTTCCTCCGGACAGGGGTTCCCTCCTAACTATGGCTACACCTTC	TRBJ1-2	TRBV28	TRBD1	-
CASSPDINTEAFF	TGTGCCAGCAGCCCGGACATAAACACTGAAGCTTTCTTT	TRBJ1-1	TRBV27	-	-
CASSNSPHSGAYEQYF	TGTGCCAGCAGCAATAGCCCCCACAGCGGAGCCTACGAGCAGTACTTC	TRBJ2-7	TRBV21-1	-	-
CASKLLTGELFF	TGTGCCTCGAAGCTTCTCACCGGGGAGCTGTTTTTT	TRBJ2-2	TRBV6-5	-	-
CASSLDLGQAPFRGDF	TGTGCCAGCAGCTTAGACCTGGGACAGGCCCCGTTCCGAGGAGACTTC	TRBJ2-7	TRBV11-3	TRBD1	-
CATAGVQGTQYF	TGTGCCACCGCAGGGGTTCAAGGGACCCAGTACTTC	TRBJ2-5	TRBV24-1	-	-
CASSLEVGVGNEQFF	TGCGCCAGCAGCTTGGAGGTGGGAGTAGGCAATGAGCAGTTCTTC	TRBJ2-1	TRBV5-1	-	-
CASSQGGGVKVSGNTIYF	TGCGCCAGCAGCCAAGGTGGGGGGGTTAAGGTCTCTGGAAACACCATATATTTT	TRBJ1-3	TRBV4-1	-	-
CASIGTVNNEQFF	TGTGCCAGCATAGGGACTGTTAACAATGAGCAGTTCTTC	TRBJ2-1	TRBV28	-	-
CASSPALGRVYEQYF	TGTGCCAGCAGCCCCGCTCTAGGCAGGGTCTACGAGCAGTACTTC	TRBJ2-7	TRBV3-1/TRBV3-2	-	-
CASSRLRGSSYEQYF	TGTGCCAGCAGCCGATTGCGGGGAAGCTCCTACGAGCAGTACTTC	TRBJ2-7	TRBV11-1	-	-
CASGDRSTDTQYF	TGTGCCAGCGGGGACAGGAGCACAGATACGCAGTATTTT	TRBJ2-3	TRBV5-6	TRBD1	-
CASSWPDWSSYEQYF	TGTGCCAGCAGCTGGCCGGACTGGAGCTCCTACGAGCAGTACTTC	TRBJ2-7	TRBV11-2	-	once
CASSSGTGLHF	TGTGCCAGCAGTTCCGGGACAGGGTTACATTTT	TRBJ1-5	TRBV6-5	TRBD1	-
CASSEGWTGPYGYTF	TGTGCCAGCAGTGAGGGGTGGACAGGGCCCTATGGCTACACCTTC	TRBJ1-2	TRBV6-1	TRBD1	-
CASRGKQGANTGELFF	TGTGCCAGCAGGGGGAAACAGGGCGCGAACACCGGGGAGCTGTTTTTT	TRBJ2-2	TRBV9	-	-
CASSPGRVGNTIYF	TGCGCCAGCAGTCCCGGCAGGGTTGGAAACACCATATATTTT	TRBJ1-3	TRBV5-1	-	-
CSATSLLGYTF	TGCAGTGCTACCTCATTACTCGGCTACACCTTC	TRBJ1-2	TRBV20-1	-	-
CSVEDWSGKSQETQYF	TGCAGCGTTGAAGATTGGAGCGGGAAGTCGCAAGAGACCCAGTACTTC	TRBJ2-5	TRBV29-1	TRBD2	-
CASSPLTGTSGTSSSYEQYF	TGCGCCAGCAGCCCGCTTACCGGGACTAGCGGGACGTCAAGCTCCTACGAGCAGTACTTC	TRBJ2-7	TRBV4-1	TRBD2	once
CASIPGTGFHEQYF	TGTGCCAGCATCCCAGGGACAGGGTTCCACGAGCAGTACTTC	TRBJ2-7	TRBV28	TRBD1	-
CASSFYGEHGELFF	TGTGCCAGCAGCTTTTATGGGGAGCACGGGGAGCTGTTTTTT	TRBJ2-2	TRBV11-3	-	-
CASSERENTEAFF	TGTGCCAGCAGTGAGAGGGAAAACACTGAAGCTTTCTTT	TRBJ1-1	TRBV6-4	-	-
CASSIQGWTEAFF	TGTGCCAGTAGTATACAGGGATGGACTGAAGCTTTCTTT	TRBJ1-1	TRBV19	-	-
CASSLGDRADTYEQYF	TGCGCCAGCAGCTTGGGGGACAGGGCAGATACCTACGAGCAGTACTTC	TRBJ2-7	TRBV5-1	TRBD1	-
CASSPQGDTEAFF	TGTGCCAGCTCACCACAGGGGGACACTGAAGCTTTCTTT	TRBJ1-1	TRBV18	-	-
CASSLIANQPQHF	TGTGCCAGCAGTTTGATAGCGAATCAGCCCCAGCATTTT	TRBJ1-5	TRBV27	-	few
CASSRGPGFNEKLFF	TGTGCCAGCAGCCGAGGCCCGGGATTTAATGAAAAACTGTTTTTT	TRBJ1-4	TRBV28	-	-
CSVEATSPYEQYF	TGCAGCGTTGAAGCGACTAGCCCCTACGAGCAGTACTTC	TRBJ2-7	TRBV29-1	TRBD2	-
CASSRDSSSYEQYF	TGCGCCAGCAGTCGGGACAGCAGCTCCTACGAGCAGTACTTC	TRBJ2-7	TRBV5-1	TRBD1	-
CAWSVGGGDTQYF	TGTGCCTGGAGTGTTGGGGGAGGGGATACGCAGTATTTT	TRBJ2-3	TRBV30	TRBD2	-
CASVSPTSYQPQHF	TGTGCCAGCGTCTCCCCGACTAGTTATCAGCCCCAGCATTTT	TRBJ1-5	TRBV19	-	-
CASSQVTGAGGGLAKNIQYF	TGTGCCAGCAGCCAAGTCACGGGAGCGGGAGGGGGCCTAGCCAAAAACATTCAGTACTTC	TRBJ2-4	TRBV4-2	TRBD2	-
CASSSGQPTGELFF	TGTGCCAGCAGTTCGGGACAACCAACCGGGGAGCTGTTTTTT	TRBJ2-2	TRBV28	-	-
CASSFRDRGDLEQYF	TGTGCCAGCAGTTTCCGGGACAGGGGGGACCTTGAGCAGTACTTC	TRBJ2-7	TRBV28	TRBD1	-
CASSPVWAGQETQYF	TGTGCCAGCAGCCCTGTCTGGGCGGGTCAAGAGACCCAGTACTTC	TRBJ2-5	TRBV3-1/TRBV3-2	-	-
CASSGPPETQYF	TGTGCCAGCAGTGGGCCCCCGGAGACCCAGTACTTC	TRBJ2-5	TRBV25-1	-	-
CASSEVLGEDSPLHF	TGTGCCAGCAGTGAGGTCTTAGGGGAAGATTCACCCCTCCACTTT	TRBJ1-6	TRBV25-1	-	-
CATSRDPGGPSQPQHF	TGTGCCACCAGCAGAGATCCAGGGGGACCTAGTCAGCCCCAGCATTTT	TRBJ1-5	TRBV15	TRBD1	-